Shown below are 20 T cell receptor beta chains from a single sample sequenced in a study of OX40 agonist ivuxolimab in advanced cancers. The receptor library was made with the immunoSEQ multiplex PCR assay. The immuneACCESS repertoire file appears here via TCRdb, limited to in-frame rearrangements. These files lack a portion of the clones; in checked studies, under half of the deficit traces to unresolved V genes, and the cause of the others is not known. This sample has about 80,000 clones in its table, and about 88% of those were observed once. Jointly, the top ten make up over 10% of the sample. The material was CD4+ or CD8+ T cells sorted from blood, obtained in a trial of the OX40 agonist ivuxolimab. The receptors derive from an adult with an advanced solid tumor such as melanoma, head and neck, liver or kidney cancer.

The chain has TRBV15 and TRBJ1-1; D gene uncertain. V lost 3 bases and J 5 bases, leaving 7 bases between the germline ends. The V gene's germline CDR1 is LNHNV and CDR2 YYDKDF (reference sequence). The CDR3 loop spans 12 amino acids. The CDR3 region is CATSRGSTEAFF. CDR3 coding DNA: TGTGCCACCAGCAGGGGTTCGACTGAAGCTTTCTTT.

The V and J genes are TRBV6-1 and TRBJ2-5; a weak D match, TRBD2 (6 bases). Between the trimmed V and J ends, which lost 3 bases and 5 bases, there was a span of 13 bases. The CDR3 is 14 residues long. Germline-derived CDR1 and CDR2 are MNHNS and SASEGT. The CDR3 nucleotides are TGTGCCAGCAGTGACCTTCTAGCGAGGGAGACCCAGTACTTC. Translated: CASSDLLARETQYF.

The chain couples TRBV6-5 to TRBJ1-5; possibly TRBD1 for D (6 bases). Trimming shortened V by 6 bases and J by 6 bases, and 15 bases separated the two germline ends. Germline V CDR1 and CDR2: MNHEY, SVGAGI. The CDR3 is made up of 14 amino acids. The CDR3 DNA is TGTGCCAGCAGCGGAGTGGTAGGGGGTCAGCCCCAGCATTTT. Translating it yields CASSGVVGGQPQHF.

This sequence joins TRBV7-9 and TRBJ1-5; 7 bases agree with TRBD1. V gave up 4 bases and J gave up 0 bases; unmatched junction bases: 9. The CDR3 runs to 17 residues. Germline CDR1 reads SEHNR; CDR2 reads FQNEAQ (reference sequence). The CDR3 sequence is CASSSGGQTYSNQPQHF. The DNA of the CDR3 is TGTGCCAGCAGCTCGGGGGGACAGACTTATAGCAATCAGCCCCAGCATTTT.

CDR3 DNA sequence: TGTGCCAGTAGTATCAGCGTCATCTACAATGAGCAGTTCTTC. Its translation: CASSISVIYNEQFF. The gene calls are TRBV19 and TRBJ2-1; D is undetermined. The CDR3 is made up of 14 amino acids. Trimming took off 3 bases at V and 3 bases at J, with 9 bases between the two ends. The germline V gene has CDR1 LNHDA and CDR2 SQIVND (reference sequence).

The chain uses TRBV7-8 and TRBJ2-5, with D perhaps matching TRBD2 (6 bases). V dropped 4 bases and J dropped 0 bases, with 9 bases sitting between them. The V gene's germline CDR1 is SGHVS and CDR2 FQNEAQ. The CDR3 spans 14 residues. The CDR3 here is CASSSPGDQETQYF. DNA of the CDR3: TGTGCCAGCAGCTCCCCGGGGGACCAAGAGACCCAGTACTTC.

This sequence joins TRBV30 and TRBJ2-2, with D unclear. The length of the CDR3 is 12 residues. V lost 2 bases, J lost 4 bases, and 5 bases lay in between. Germline CDR1 GTSNPN, CDR2 SVGIG (reference sequence). CDR3 DNA: TGTGCCTGGAGTCTAAGCACCGGGGAGCTGTTTTTT. Translation: CAWSLSTGELFF.

The sample holds one count of this clone. One end of the junction fails to match germline, which may point to a read error. The chain uses TRBV7-7 and TRBJ2-1, with 16 bases lining up with TRBD2. This CDR3 spans 16 amino acids. Germline V gene lookup returns CDR1 SSHAT and CDR2 FNYEAQ (reference sequence). The CDR3 is CASSSGLAGGGDEQFF. CDR3 bases: TGTGCTAGCAGCTCGGGACTAGCGGGAGGGGGTGATGAGCAGTTCTTC.

V usage is TRBV19 and J usage is TRBJ2-7; the D is unclear. This CDR3 has 14 residues. V shed 1 base and J shed 0 bases, with 7 bases lying between them. Per germline, CDR1 LNHDA and CDR2 SQIVND (reference sequence). CDR3 region: CASSIGRFSYEQYF. CDR3 coding DNA: TGTGCCAGTAGTATAGGACGGTTCTCCTACGAGCAGTACTTC.

The chain joins TRBV2 to TRBJ2-7; D is uncertain. CDR1 and CDR2 (germline): SNHLY, FYNNEI. With 3 bases removed from V and 2 bases from J, the gap between germline ends came to 11 bases. The CDR3 length is 14 residues. CDR3 sequence: CASSDYTTTYEQYF. CDR3 sequence (DNA): TGTGCCAGCAGTGACTACACTACAACCTACGAGCAGTACTTC.

This clone appeared a few times. The chain employs TRBV30 and TRBJ1-2; the match to TRBD1 covers 8 bases. This CDR3 contains 14 residues. Germline V gives CDR1 GTSNPN, CDR2 SVGIG (reference sequence). V was pared by 2 bases and J by 4 bases, with 6 bases of the junction left unmatched. The CDR3 DNA sequence: TGTGCCTGGAGTTTCGGGACAGGTCCCTATGGCTACACCTTC. The encoded protein is CAWSFGTGPYGYTF.

The chain recombines TRBV7-8 with TRBJ1-5, with D possibly TRBD1 on 5 matching bases. The CDR3 has 14 amino acids. CDR1 is SGHVS and CDR2 is FQNEAQ in the germline V gene. Trimming took off 4 bases at V and 5 bases at J, with 12 bases between the two ends. The CDR3 region is CASSSRESDQPQHF. The CDR3 coding sequence is TGTGCCAGCAGCTCCAGGGAGAGTGATCAGCCCCAGCATTTT. Full variable domain (remainder filled in from reference TRBV7-8 and TRBJ1-5): GAGVSQSPRYKVAKRGQDVALRCDPISGHVSLFWYQQALGQGPEFLTYFQNEAQLDKSGLPSDRFFAERPEGSVSTLKIQRTQQEDSAVYLCASSSRESDQPQHFGDGTRLSIL.

The chain carries TRBV27 and TRBJ2-5; TRBD2 aligns across 13 bases. There are 16 residues in the CDR3. V lost 5 bases to trimming and J lost 2 bases; unmatched junction nucleotides: 5. Per the germline V gene, CDR1 is MNHEY and CDR2 is SMNVEV (reference sequence). CDR3 DNA sequence: TGTGCCAGCAGTCCTGGACTAGCGGGAGCACAAGAGACCCAGTACTTC. Its translation: CASSPGLAGAQETQYF.

This sequence joins TRBV5-4 and TRBJ2-2; 7 bases fit TRBD2. The CDR3 runs to 16 residues. V was pared by 0 bases and J by 0 bases, with 2 bases of the junction left unmatched. Germline V gene data show CDR1 as SGHNT and CDR2 as YYREEE (reference sequence). The CDR3 spells CASSLDGGANTGELFF. The CDR3 region has the DNA TGTGCCAGCAGCTTGGATGGGGGGGCGAACACCGGGGAGCTGTTTTTT.

This rearrangement joins TRBV7-9 to TRBJ2-1, with TRBD1 identical over 9 bases. Germline loops: CDR1 SEHNR, CDR2 FQNEAQ (reference sequence). The CDR3 runs 15 residues. V lost 4 bases, J lost 9 bases, and 10 bases stayed unmatched. The CDR3 spells CASSSYRDREGEQFF. In DNA form, the CDR3 reads TGTGCCAGCAGCTCTTACCGGGACAGGGAAGGTGAGCAGTTCTTC.

The gene calls are TRBV19 and TRBJ1-1; possible D gene TRBD1, 5 bases. The CDR3 runs 11 residues. The germline V and J ends were trimmed by 10 bases and 4 bases, with 10 bases remaining between them. Germline V gene lookup returns CDR1 LNHDA and CDR2 SQIVND (reference sequence). CDR3: CATRGATEAFF. DNA for the CDR3: TGTGCCACACGAGGGGCCACTGAAGCTTTCTTT.

The V and J genes are TRBV5-1 and TRBJ2-7, with 10 bases that match TRBD2. From germline, CDR1 is SGHRS and CDR2 YFSETQ. V lost 1 base and J lost 7; bases outside the gene matches: 8. The CDR3 has 15 amino acids. CDR3 loop: CASSLLASGSHEQYF. In nucleotides, the CDR3 is TGCGCCAGCAGCTTGTTGGCTAGCGGGAGTCATGAGCAGTACTTC.

Here the CDR3 reads CASSLGWLGENTEAFF. CDR3 in DNA: TGTGCCAGCAGCTTGGGGTGGTTAGGAGAGAACACTGAAGCTTTCTTT. The gene calls are TRBV5-5 and TRBJ1-1, with D unresolved. Deletions cut 0 bases from V and 1 base from J, with 13 bases between. The V gene's germline CDR1 is SGHKS and CDR2 YYEKEE (reference sequence). This CDR3 spans 16 amino acids.

The chain couples TRBV19 to TRBJ2-7; D may be TRBD2 (7 bases). This CDR3 comprises 14 residues. V shed 3 bases and J shed 2 bases, with 11 bases lying between them. Germline V gives CDR1 LNHDA, CDR2 SQIVND (reference sequence). The CDR3, as DNA: TGTGCCAGTAGTATCGCGGGGGCCCCCTACGAGCAGTACTTC. Residues: CASSIAGAPYEQYF.

The chain uses TRBV19 and TRBJ2-7, with 9 bases matching TRBD1. The CDR3 runs 15 residues. Germline CDR1 LNHDA, CDR2 SQIVND (reference sequence). V shed 4 bases and J 5 bases; nucleotides not matched to a gene: 9. The CDR3 region is CASSTPGTGIHEQYF. The CDR3 bases are TGTGCCAGTAGTACCCCCGGGACAGGGATCCACGAGCAGTACTTC.